The rows below give T cell receptor beta chains drawn from one sample of a study of T cell responses to AZD1222 COVID-19 vaccine. The method was immunoSEQ multiplex PCR; TCRdb's version includes in-frame clones alone and lacks a portion of them. This table holds some 100,000 clones, 65% to 90% found once. Sequences were derived from peripheral blood, sampled on day 0 of AZD1222 vaccination. These TCRs come from an adult in good health. Both conserved end residues are part of each CDR3. The order of the fields is J gene, D gene, clone size, V gene, CDR3 DNA, CDR3 protein. A D gene is named only where the DNA matches it firmly. Rows may omit the clone size; those that give it use once, few, many or a size class.

J gene: TRBJ2-3; D gene: NA; clone size: NA; V gene: TRBV7-9; CDR3 DNA: TGTGCCAGCAGCTTATCTCGAGATACGCAGTATTTT; CDR3 protein: CASSLSRDTQYF
J gene: TRBJ1-1; D gene: NA; clone size: NA; V gene: TRBV5-1; CDR3 DNA: TGCGCCAGCTATGGAATGAGGAACACTGAAGCTTTCTTT; CDR3 protein: CASYGMRNTEAFF
J gene: TRBJ1-3; D gene: NA; clone size: NA; V gene: TRBV10-2; CDR3 DNA: TGCGCCAGCGAAATAGGTACTGAAACTGGAAACACCATATATTTT; CDR3 protein: CASEIGTETGNTIYF
J gene: TRBJ2-1; D gene: TRBD2; clone size: NA; V gene: TRBV5-6; CDR3 DNA: TGTGCCAGCAGCGGGCTAGCGGGGGACCCTCGAAATGAGCAGTTCTTC; CDR3 protein: CASSGLAGDPRNEQFF
J gene: TRBJ2-2; D gene: NA; clone size: NA; V gene: TRBV13; CDR3 DNA: TGTGCCAGCAGCTCCCGGAGAAGGGATGTCGGGGAGCTGTTTTTT; CDR3 protein: CASSSRRRDVGELFF
J gene: TRBJ1-1; D gene: NA; clone size: once; V gene: TRBV7-2; CDR3 DNA: TGTGCCAGCAGCTTAGCGCTCCTAAGACCCAACACTGAAGCTTTCTTT; CDR3 protein: CASSLALLRPNTEAFF
J gene: TRBJ1-2; D gene: NA; clone size: NA; V gene: TRBV5-4; CDR3 DNA: TGTGCCAGCAGCTTTCCACAGGATGGCTACACCTTC; CDR3 protein: CASSFPQDGYTF
J gene: TRBJ2-4; D gene: NA; clone size: NA; V gene: TRBV5-4; CDR3 DNA: TGTGCCAGCAGCTTGCAGGGGTTGGAGGACATTCAGTACTTC; CDR3 protein: CASSLQGLEDIQYF
J gene: TRBJ2-2; D gene: NA; clone size: NA; V gene: TRBV3-1/TRBV3-2; CDR3 DNA: TGTGCCAGCAGCCAAGATCTGGCAGGGGTGCTGACCGGGGAGCTGTTTTTT; CDR3 protein: CASSQDLAGVLTGELFF
J gene: TRBJ1-2; D gene: NA; clone size: NA; V gene: TRBV3-1/TRBV3-2; CDR3 DNA: TGTGCCAGCAGCCAAGATGGAGCGGGGGCGAGGGGCTACACCTTC; CDR3 protein: CASSQDGAGARGYTF
J gene: TRBJ1-3; D gene: NA; clone size: NA; V gene: TRBV19; CDR3 DNA: TGTGCCAGTAGCCGAACTTCACTGGACACCATATATTTT; CDR3 protein: CASSRTSLDTIYF
J gene: TRBJ2-1; D gene: NA; clone size: once; V gene: TRBV11-2; CDR3 DNA: TGTGCCAGCAGCTTAGTAGGGGGGCCTGGTGAGCAGTTCTTC; CDR3 protein: CASSLVGGPGEQFF
J gene: TRBJ1-4; D gene: NA; clone size: NA; V gene: TRBV5-8; CDR3 DNA: TGTGCCAGCAGCTTGGGCGCAGGACTCGCAACTAATGAAAAACTGTTTTTT; CDR3 protein: CASSLGAGLATNEKLFF
J gene: TRBJ2-7; D gene: NA; clone size: NA; V gene: TRBV28; CDR3 DNA: TGTGCCAGCAGTCCCTACAGGGACAATACCGAGCAGTACTTC; CDR3 protein: CASSPYRDNTEQYF
J gene: TRBJ1-5; D gene: NA; clone size: few; V gene: TRBV6-5; CDR3 DNA: TGTGCCAGCAGTTCCTTGACCAACCAGCCCCAGCATTTT; CDR3 protein: CASSSLTNQPQHF
J gene: TRBJ2-3; D gene: NA; clone size: NA; V gene: TRBV11-2; CDR3 DNA: TGTGCCAGCAGCCAAAAAGATACGCAGTATTTT; CDR3 protein: CASSQKDTQYF
J gene: TRBJ1-2; D gene: NA; clone size: NA; V gene: TRBV5-4; CDR3 DNA: TGTGCCAGCAGCTTGGGGATACAGGCCAATCGCTATGGCTACACCTTC; CDR3 protein: CASSLGIQANRYGYTF
J gene: TRBJ1-3; D gene: NA; clone size: NA; V gene: TRBV7-9; CDR3 DNA: TGTGCCAGCAGCCCCCGGGGGACTGGAAACACCATATATTTT; CDR3 protein: CASSPRGTGNTIYF
J gene: TRBJ1-4; D gene: NA; clone size: NA; V gene: TRBV6-5; CDR3 DNA: TGTGCCAGCAGTACCCGCCCAGCAGAAAAACTGTTTTTT; CDR3 protein: CASSTRPAEKLFF
J gene: TRBJ1-2; D gene: NA; clone size: NA; V gene: TRBV28; CDR3 DNA: TGTGCCAGCAGTTTAGGGCAGGGAGGCTACACCTTC; CDR3 protein: CASSLGQGGYTF
J gene: TRBJ1-2; D gene: NA; clone size: NA; V gene: TRBV29-1; CDR3 DNA: TGCAGCGTCGTAACCGGCCACTATGGCTACACCTTC; CDR3 protein: CSVVTGHYGYTF
J gene: TRBJ1-3; D gene: NA; clone size: NA; V gene: TRBV5-4; CDR3 DNA: TGTGCCAGTCACCGGGACAACTCTGGAAACACCATATATTTT; CDR3 protein: CASHRDNSGNTIYF
J gene: TRBJ2-7; D gene: NA; clone size: NA; V gene: TRBV9; CDR3 DNA: TGTGCCAGCAGCCCCCGGGTCCTCTACGAGCAGTACTTC; CDR3 protein: CASSPRVLYEQYF
J gene: TRBJ2-3; D gene: NA; clone size: once; V gene: TRBV3-1/TRBV3-2; CDR3 DNA: TGTGCCAGCAGCCTGTCGGGCGGTGGGAGTGGTGCAGATACGCAGTATTTT; CDR3 protein: CASSLSGGGSGADTQYF
J gene: TRBJ1-1; D gene: NA; clone size: NA; V gene: TRBV14; CDR3 DNA: TGTGCCAGCAGCCTGGGACTCGGGAACACTGAAGCTTTCTTT; CDR3 protein: CASSLGLGNTEAFF
J gene: TRBJ1-1; D gene: TRBD1; clone size: NA; V gene: TRBV27; CDR3 DNA: TGTGCCAGCAGAAAGACAGGGGGGGACACTGAAGCTTTCTTT; CDR3 protein: CASRKTGGDTEAFF
J gene: TRBJ1-3; D gene: NA; clone size: NA; V gene: TRBV19; CDR3 DNA: TGTGCCAGTAGCGCACATGGAAACACCATATATTTT; CDR3 protein: CASSAHGNTIYF
J gene: TRBJ2-7; D gene: TRBD1; clone size: few; V gene: TRBV5-1; CDR3 DNA: TGCGCCAGCAGCTGGGACAGGGGGCCGCAGGAGCAGTACTTC; CDR3 protein: CASSWDRGPQEQYF